Listed below are T cell receptor beta chains from one sample, sequenced in a study of blood T cell repertoires in COVID-19. The repertoire was sequenced with immunoSEQ multiplex PCR; TCRdb's copy has only in-frame clones and lacks some. The data show about 180,000 clones, approximately 86% seen once. Sequencing was performed on peripheral blood. Every receptor here comes from a woman older than 75 with acute or convalescent COVID-19. CDR3s include the opening cysteine and the closing phenylalanine or tryptophan. The D gene is left open where the match is weak. Size tells how often a clone was seen (once, few, many) or the class of an expanded clone, and some rows leave it out.

clone size	D gene	V gene	J gene	CDR3 DNA	CDR3 protein
few	NA	TRBV10-3	TRBJ2-7	TGTGCCATCAGTGAGTATGGGACAAATTACGAGCAGTACTTC	CAISEYGTNYEQYF
NA	NA	TRBV9	TRBJ2-7	TGTGCCAGCAGCGTAGGACTCGACCCCTACGAGCAGTACTTC	CASSVGLDPYEQYF
once	NA	TRBV7-2	TRBJ2-7	TGTGCCAGCAGCTCTACTCCCTACGAGCAGTACTTC	CASSSTPYEQYF
NA	NA	TRBV5-6	TRBJ2-7	TGTGCCAGCAGCTTGCCCGGCGGGTACGAGCAGTACTTC	CASSLPGGYEQYF
NA	NA	TRBV12-3/TRBV12-4	TRBJ1-3	TGTGCCAGCAGCACAGGTTCTGGAAACACCATATATTTT	CASSTGSGNTIYF
NA	NA	TRBV7-9	TRBJ2-3	TGTGCCAGCAGCCCCAGGGATCCTAGCACAGATACGCAGTATTTT	CASSPRDPSTDTQYF
NA	NA	TRBV6-5	TRBJ2-7	TGTGCCACCTCGCTTGTTGAGGCCTACGAGCAGTACTTC	CATSLVEAYEQYF
NA	TRBD2	TRBV5-1	TRBJ2-7	TGCGCCAGCACGGCGGGAGGCTCCTACGAGCAGTACTTC	CASTAGGSYEQYF
NA	NA	TRBV7-8	TRBJ2-7	TGTGCCAGCAGCTTAGTGATGGCAGGCTCCTACGAGCAGTACTTC	CASSLVMAGSYEQYF
NA	NA	TRBV6-5	TRBJ2-5	TGTGCCAGCAGTTATAGGGGAAAAGAGACCCAGTACTTC	CASSYRGKETQYF
few	NA	TRBV7-2	TRBJ1-4	TGTGCCAGCAGCATTGGACTGACAACTAATGAAAAACTGTTTTTT	CASSIGLTTNEKLFF
few	TRBD1	TRBV12-3/TRBV12-4	TRBJ1-1	TGTGCCAGCAAGGACAGGGGGAGTGCTGAAGCTTTCTTT	CASKDRGSAEAFF
NA	NA	TRBV27	TRBJ1-2	TGTGCCAGCAGTTCCGACAGCCGCTATGGCTACACCTTC	CASSSDSRYGYTF
NA	TRBD1	TRBV7-2	TRBJ1-6	TGTGCCAGCAGCTTAGAAATCCGGGACAGGGGGGGATCACCCCTCCACTTT	CASSLEIRDRGGSPLHF
once	TRBD2	TRBV5-1	TRBJ2-5	TGCGCCAGCAGCTGGGGGGTAGCGGGAGGCCAAGAGACCCAGTACTTC	CASSWGVAGGQETQYF
NA	TRBD1	TRBV3-1/TRBV3-2	TRBJ2-1	TGTGCCAGCAGCCAATGGAGCGGGGACAGGGTACGCGGTGAGCAGTTCTTC	CASSQWSGDRVRGEQFF
NA	NA	TRBV6-5	TRBJ1-1	TGTGCCAGCAGTTACTCAGGAGCGAACACTGAAGCTTTCTTT	CASSYSGANTEAFF
NA	NA	TRBV12-2	TRBJ1-1	TGTGCAAGTCTCCGGGGGGATGAAGCTTTCTTT	CASLRGDEAFF
NA	TRBD2	TRBV12-3/TRBV12-4	TRBJ2-3	TGTGCCAGCAGTTTAACTAGCGCGCGTACGCAGTATTTT	CASSLTSARTQYF
NA	TRBD2	TRBV29-1	TRBJ2-5	TGCAGCGTTGAGGGCGGCGGGGGGGTACAAGAGACCCAGTACTTC	CSVEGGGGVQETQYF
NA	NA	TRBV10-3	TRBJ1-1	TGTGCCATCAGTGAGTCGGGGGGCACTGAAGCTTTCTTT	CAISESGGTEAFF
NA	NA	TRBV19	TRBJ1-5	TGTGCCAGTAGTATAAGCGGGGGCGGTCAGCCCCAGCATTTT	CASSISGGGQPQHF
NA	TRBD1	TRBV25-1	TRBJ2-7	TGTGCCAGCAGTGAATTTTTCCGGACAGGGGGAAGGGAGCAGTACTTC	CASSEFFRTGGREQYF
few	NA	TRBV7-9	TRBJ2-3	TGTGCCAGCACCCTACAGGGCAGCACAGATACGCAGTATTTT	CASTLQGSTDTQYF
NA	TRBD1	TRBV2	TRBJ2-2	TGTGCCAGCAGTGCGACAGGGGGATCGAACACCGGGGAGCTGTTTTTT	CASSATGGSNTGELFF
once	NA	TRBV24-1	TRBJ2-7	TGTGCCACCAGTGCGAGAGGGTACGAGCAGTACTTC	CATSARGYEQYF
NA	TRBD1	TRBV6-6	TRBJ2-7	TGTGCCAGCAGTTACTCGGGACAGGGGGAGGGCTACGAGCAGTACTTC	CASSYSGQGEGYEQYF
once	TRBD1	TRBV5-6	TRBJ1-2	TGTGCCAGCAGCCTCGGACAGGTGCACTATGGCTACACCTTC	CASSLGQVHYGYTF
NA	TRBD1	TRBV10-3	TRBJ2-5	TGTGCCATCAGCTGGACAGGCGGCGATCAAGAGACCCAGTACTTC	CAISWTGGDQETQYF
NA	TRBD2	TRBV30	TRBJ2-2	TGTGCCTGGAACCCACCGAGCGGACTAGGCGCGACCGGGGAGCTGTTTTTT	CAWNPPSGLGATGELFF
once	NA	TRBV27	TRBJ2-6	TGTGCCAGCAGTCGCGAACCTGGGGCCAACGTCCTGACTTTC	CASSREPGANVLTF
NA	TRBD1	TRBV19	TRBJ2-3	TGTGCCAGTAGTGTTAGTACAGGGGGCGCGAGCACAGATACGCAGTATTTT	CASSVSTGGASTDTQYF
few	TRBD1	TRBV4-2	TRBJ2-7	TGTGCCAGCAGCCGCCCTAGGGGGCAGAGGGCCTCCTACGAGCAGTACTTC	CASSRPRGQRASYEQYF
NA	NA	TRBV30	TRBJ1-2	TGTGCCTGGAGTAGAGGGCAGGCTGATGGCTACACCTTC	CAWSRGQADGYTF
once	TRBD1	TRBV27	TRBJ1-1	TGTGCCAGCAGTCCCTGGGGTTCCCTACAGGGGCGGGGCACTGAAGCTTTCTTT	CASSPWGSLQGRGTEAFF
NA	NA	TRBV28	TRBJ2-5	TGTGCCAGCAGTCGCCGAGGTCGGGAGACCCAGTACTTC	CASSRRGRETQYF
NA	NA	TRBV12-3/TRBV12-4	TRBJ2-5	TGTGCCAGCCGAAGCTCGTACCAAGAGACCCAGTACTTC	CASRSSYQETQYF
NA	NA	TRBV27	TRBJ1-1	TGTGCCAGCAGTCTTAGGGTTGAACAGGGAAGGCGGACTGAAGCTTTCTTT	CASSLRVEQGRRTEAFF
NA	NA	TRBV9	TRBJ2-7	TGTGCCAGCAGCCCGGGGCTGGGGGACTTGCCATACTTC	CASSPGLGDLPYF
NA	TRBD2	TRBV3-1/TRBV3-2	TRBJ2-7	TGTGCCAGCAGCCAGGGACTAGAGCCCCTACAACTCTACGAGCAGTACTTC	CASSQGLEPLQLYEQYF
few	NA	TRBV2	TRBJ1-5	TGTGCCAGCAGTTTCGCGGGGGACGGCAATCAGCCCCAGCATTTT	CASSFAGDGNQPQHF
NA	NA	TRBV27	TRBJ1-6	TGTGCCAGCACCGACAGTTTCTATAATTCACCCCTCCACTTT	CASTDSFYNSPLHF
NA	TRBD1	TRBV7-9	TRBJ1-5	TGTGCCAGCAGTTGGGGGCAGGGGGCTATTCAGCCCCAGCATTTT	CASSWGQGAIQPQHF
few	NA	TRBV12-3/TRBV12-4	TRBJ2-2	TGTGCCAGCGAGCTAACCGGGGAGCTGTTTTTT	CASELTGELFF
NA	NA	TRBV19	TRBJ1-2	TGTGCCAGTAGTAACGACAGCCCACCCTATGGCTACACCTTC	CASSNDSPPYGYTF
NA	NA	TRBV5-6	TRBJ2-3	TGTGCCAGCAGCTGGGGCCTCGTGACAGATACGCAGTATTTT	CASSWGLVTDTQYF
NA	NA	TRBV7-8	TRBJ2-5	TGTGCCAGCAGCTCCCTGGAGAGCCAGTACTTC	CASSSLESQYF
NA	NA	TRBV30	TRBJ2-1	TGTGCCTGGAGTCGCGCCGGGATCAACAATGAGCAGTTCTTC	CAWSRAGINNEQFF
NA	NA	TRBV24-1	TRBJ1-2	TGTGCCACCAGTGTCGAAGGAGGGTATGGCTACACCTTC	CATSVEGGYGYTF
NA	NA	TRBV7-2	TRBJ1-1	TGTGCCAGCAGCTTAGCGGTACAACCGAACACTGAAGCTTTCTTT	CASSLAVQPNTEAFF
NA	NA	TRBV10-3	TRBJ1-2	TGTGCCATCAGTGAAACAGGGAGTGGCTACACCTTC	CAISETGSGYTF
once	TRBD1	TRBV6-6	TRBJ2-7	TGTGCCAGCAGTTACTCTACAGGGGAGACCTTATGGCAGTACTTC	CASSYSTGETLWQYF
once	TRBD2	TRBV7-7	TRBJ2-2	TGTGCCAGCAGCCCAAAGCTAGCGGGAGCGGCCGGGGAGCTGTTTTTT	CASSPKLAGAAGELFF
NA	NA	TRBV7-2	TRBJ2-2	TGTGCCAGCAGCCCTGACTCGAACACCGGGGAGCTGTTTTTT	CASSPDSNTGELFF
NA	NA	TRBV21-1	TRBJ1-1	TGTGCCAGCAGGTACAGCAATACCCATGAAGCTTTCTTT	CASRYSNTHEAFF